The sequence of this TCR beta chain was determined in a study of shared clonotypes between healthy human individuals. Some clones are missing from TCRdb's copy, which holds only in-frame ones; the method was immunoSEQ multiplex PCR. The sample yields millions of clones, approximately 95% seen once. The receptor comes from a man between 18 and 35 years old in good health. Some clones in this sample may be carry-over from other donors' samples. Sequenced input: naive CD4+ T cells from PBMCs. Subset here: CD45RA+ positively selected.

This chain's CDR3 is CASNPGPGNTIYF. The CDR3 DNA sequence: TGTGCCAGCAACCCAGGCCCTGGAAACACCATATATTTT. The gene calls are TRBV28 and TRBJ1-3; D gene unclear. V was cut by 7 bases and J by 2 bases, with 9 bases left in between. The CDR3 loop spans 13 amino acids. CDR1 and CDR2 from the germline V gene are MDHEN and SYDVKM.